This T cell receptor beta chain was documented in a study of lymphopenia after photon versus proton radiotherapy. The ends were cut back, 0 bases at V and 0 bases at J, with 11 bases in the middle. Germline V CDR1 and CDR2: SGHNT, YYREEE (reference sequence). There are 16 residues in the CDR3. Measured with immunoSEQ multiplex PCR; TCRdb has only the in-frame clones, and not every one. The sample consists of 55,000 to 70,000 clones, about nine tenths of them appearing once. The receptor was derived from a man at least 80 years old with esophageal cancer. Sample: peripheral blood, taken from a patient treated with proton-based radiotherapy. The chain joins TRBV5-4 to TRBJ2-3, with a weak D call TRBD2 (7 bases). The CDR3 region is CASSLGGGTSTDTQYF. In DNA form, the CDR3 reads TGTGCCAGCAGCTTGGGGGGAGGGACAAGCACAGATACGCAGTATTTT. Full variable domain (rest looked up from reference TRBV5-4 and TRBJ2-3): ETGVTQSPTHLIKTRGQQVTLRCSSQSGHNTVSWYQQALGQGPQFIFQYYREEENGRGNFPPRFSGLQFPNYSSELNVNALELDDSALYLCASSLGGGTSTDTQYFGPGTRLTVL.